The 30 T cell receptor beta chains in this list originate from one sample, sequenced in a study of blood T cell repertoires in COVID-19. Data came from immunoSEQ multiplex PCR; TCRdb stores just in-frame clones and leaves some out. This table holds 200,000 to 250,000 clones, approximately 88% found once. The sample consisted of peripheral blood. These receptors originate from a man aged 55 to 70 who had recovered from COVID-19.

This rearrangement joins TRBV18 to TRBJ2-4, with TRBD1 identical over 9 bases. Germline lookup yields CDR1 KGHSH and CDR2 LQKENI. V dropped 2 bases and J dropped 2; count of bases not matched to a gene: 4. The CDR3 covers 16 residues. This CDR3 reads CASSPSGQGSKNIQYF. In DNA, the CDR3 is TGTGCCAGCTCACCATCCGGACAGGGGTCCAAAAACATTCAGTACTTC.

The chain recombines TRBV18 with TRBJ2-5, with 12 bases fitting TRBD2. Trimming took 1 base from V and 0 from J; bases not matched to a gene: 6. The germline CDR1 and CDR2 sequences are KGHSH and LQKENI. The CDR3 sequence is 18 residues long. CDR3 sequence reads: CASSPRTSGTRYQETQYF. The CDR3 DNA follows: TGTGCCAGCTCACCACGGACTAGCGGGACCCGGTACCAAGAGACCCAGTACTTC.

This clone appeared a single time. The J gene is TRBJ1-1, the V gene TRBV30; D is ambiguous. CDR3 size: 11 residues. Germline V lookup: CDR1 GTSNPN, CDR2 SVGIG (reference sequence). V lost 3 bases to trimming and J lost 8 bases, with 10 bases between them. CDR3 nucleotide sequence: TGTGCCTGGAGATCGATGAGGGAAGCTTTCTTT. This gives the protein CAWRSMREAFF.

Written as DNA, the CDR3 is TGTGCCAGCAGCCAAGAGGACGGACATGCCCCAAGAGAGACCCAGTACTTC. Protein: CASSQEDGHAPRETQYF. V is TRBV3-1 (or the pseudogene TRBV3-2) and J is TRBJ2-5, with D tentatively TRBD1 (5 bases). Deletions cut 0 bases from V and 4 bases from J, with 18 bases between. The germline V gene encodes CDR1 LGHDT and CDR2 YNNKEL (reference sequence). CDR3 length equals 17 residues.

The chain combines TRBV6-2 or TRBV6-3 with TRBJ2-5; 12 positions agree with TRBD2. CDR1 is MNHEY and CDR2 is SVGEGT in the germline V gene. J gave up 2 bases and V 5 bases, and 9 bases lay outside the gene matches. The CDR3 is made up of 17 amino acids. This CDR3 reads CASSRYRTSGIQETQYF. For the CDR3, the DNA is TGTGCCAGCAGTCGGTATCGGACTAGCGGGATACAAGAGACCCAGTACTTC.

The chain uses TRBV4-1 and TRBJ2-1; tentative D call: TRBD2 (5 bases). Per germline, CDR1 MGHRA and CDR2 YSYEKL. With 4 bases removed from V and 1 base from J, the gap between germline ends came to 23 bases. The CDR3 totals 19 residues. The CDR3 spells CASSLQAAAPIESYNEQFF. The CDR3, as DNA: TGCGCCAGCAGCCTCCAGGCAGCGGCCCCAATTGAGTCCTACAATGAGCAGTTCTTC.

This chain joins TRBV5-3 and TRBJ2-7; 7 nucleotides line up with TRBD1. TRBV5-3 has ORF status, its function being uncertain. Germline trimming cut 8 bases from V and 3 bases from J; bases unmatched to any gene: 8. The CDR3 loop spans 13 amino acids. CDR3 nucleotides: TGTGCCAGTCCGGGACAGTCTTGCTACGAGCAGTACTTC. As protein: CASPGQSCYEQYF.

CDR3 region: CASSRGGTSGRPPWYEQYF. The CDR3 nucleotides are TGTGCCAGCAGTCGGGGCGGAACTAGCGGGAGGCCTCCCTGGTACGAGCAGTACTTC. The genes are TRBV14 and TRBJ2-7, with TRBD2 identical over 12 bases. This CDR3 has 19 residues. Losses at the gene ends were 6 bases for V and 4 bases for J; bases not matched to a gene: 19. The germline CDR1 and CDR2 sequences are SGHDN and FVKESK.

The genes are TRBV24-1 and TRBJ2-1, with D possibly matching TRBD2 (7 bases). Germline CDR1 reads KGHDR; CDR2 reads SFDVKD. With 4 bases removed from V and 7 bases from J, the gap between germline ends came to 13 bases. CDR3 size: 14 residues. In nucleotides, the CDR3 is TGTGCCACCAGTGACACGGGGAGGGGGAATGAGCAGTTCTTC. It specifies CATSDTGRGNEQFF.

J is TRBJ1-2 and V is TRBV25-1, with D unclear. This CDR3 is 12 amino acids long. The V gene's germline CDR1 is MGHDK and CDR2 SYGVNS. Trimming shortened V by 2 bases and J by 2 bases, and 3 bases separated the two germline ends. The CDR3 region is CASSEQNYGYTF. DNA of the CDR3: TGTGCCAGCAGTGAACAAAACTATGGCTACACCTTC.

V and J are TRBV25-1 and TRBJ2-4; TRBD2 is a possible D gene (5 bases). This CDR3 has 13 residues. Between the trimmed V and J ends, which lost 3 bases and 10 bases, there was a span of 13 bases. The germline CDR1 and CDR2 sequences are MGHDK and SYGVNS. The CDR3 sequence is CASSDFGDWIQYF. CDR3 sequence (DNA): TGTGCCAGCAGTGACTTCGGGGATTGGATTCAGTACTTC. The variable domain in full, with the rest retrieved from reference TRBV25-1 and TRBJ2-4, is EADIYQTPRYLVIGTGKKITLECSQTMGHDKMYWYQQDPGMELHLIHYSYGVNSTEKGDLSSESTVSRIRTEHFPLTLESARPSHTSQYLCASSDFGDWIQYFGAGTRLSVL.

This clone was counted a few times. The V and J genes are TRBV3-1 (or the pseudogene TRBV3-2) and TRBJ2-7, with D maybe TRBD1 (6 bases). Trimming left V 3 bases short and J 4 bases short, with 19 bases between. Germline V gene sequence: CDR1 LGHDT, CDR2 YNNKEL (reference sequence). The CDR3 loop spans 16 amino acids. CDR3 sequence: CASSHLQGILRYEQYF. In nucleotides, the CDR3 is TGTGCCAGCAGCCACCTACAGGGTATTCTTCGGTACGAGCAGTACTTC.

Turning to this clone: This specimen includes other DNA sequences encoding the same CDR3. V and J are TRBV12-3 or TRBV12-4 and TRBJ2-5; the D is unclear. This CDR3 comprises 12 residues. V gave up 3 bases and J gave up 4 bases, with 6 bases separating them. CDR3 in amino acids: CASSFGGETQYF. CDR3 sequence (DNA): TGTGCCAGCAGTTTTGGCGGAGAGACCCAGTACTTC.

In nucleotides, the CDR3 is TGTGCCAGCAGTGAATATGGGGACAGGGGTGAAAAACTGTTTTTT. It translates to CASSEYGDRGEKLFF. The V gene is TRBV25-1, the J gene TRBJ1-4; the match to TRBD1 covers 10 bases. CDR1 is MGHDK, CDR2 SYGVNS, per germline. The CDR3 consists of 15 residues. Trimming took 0 bases from V and 7 from J; bases not matched to a gene: 2.

The rearrangement joins TRBV7-2 to TRBJ2-7; D may be TRBD2 (5 bases). The CDR3 length is 15 residues. The germline V gene encodes CDR1 SGHTA and CDR2 FQGNSA. Trimming removed 5 bases at V and 2 bases at J, with 16 bases between. As DNA, the CDR3 is TGTGCCAGCAGCCCAGCGGTGACTAACCCCTACGAGCAGTACTTC. It specifies CASSPAVTNPYEQYF.

The table lists this clone with a count of one. This chain uses TRBV6-5 with TRBJ1-3; D remains ambiguous. The CDR3 is 14 amino acids. V was cut by 6 bases and J by 2 bases, with 11 bases left in between. From germline, CDR1 is MNHEY and CDR2 SVGAGI. CDR3 residues: CASRVPGTGNTIYF. CDR3 in DNA: TGTGCCAGCAGAGTCCCGGGAACTGGAAACACCATATATTTT.

The V call is TRBV27, the J call TRBJ1-3; a possible D gene is TRBD1 (6 bases). From germline, CDR1 is MNHEY and CDR2 SMNVEV (reference sequence). This CDR3 has 18 amino acids. Trimming pared 8 bases from V and 4 bases from J, leaving 27 bases between. This CDR3 reads CASSPGPPNRVGGNTIYF. The CDR3 DNA sequence: TGTGCCAGCTCACCAGGGCCCCCGAACAGGGTTGGGGGAAACACCATATATTTT.

The chain uses TRBV7-8 and TRBJ1-6; tentatively, D is TRBD1 (6 bases). V was cut by 1 base and J by 5 bases, with 12 bases left in between. Germline assignment: CDR1 SGHVS and CDR2 FQNEAQ. The CDR3 loop spans 16 amino acids. CDR3 in DNA: TGTGCCAGCAGCTTAGTCGTGGGGGCGAATAATTCACCCCTCCACTTT. As protein: CASSLVVGANNSPLHF.

J is TRBJ1-2 and V is TRBV6-1; D is possibly TRBD1 (5 bases). V gave up 1 base and J gave up 6 bases, with 9 bases separating them. The CDR3 is 13 residues long. Germline lookup yields CDR1 MNHNS and CDR2 SASEGT. DNA for the CDR3: TGTGCCAGCAGTGAAGGGGGGAGGGATGGCTACACCTTC. Translated, it gives CASSEGGRDGYTF.

The J gene is TRBJ1-1, the V gene TRBV18; 7 positions match TRBD1. Germline loops: CDR1 KGHSH, CDR2 LQKENI. V shed 3 bases, J shed 0 bases, and the junction held 4 bases outside the gene matches. The CDR3 length is 15 residues. CDR3 coding DNA: TGTGCCAGCTCACCCTTACAGGGGATGAACACTGAAGCTTTCTTT. This codes for CASSPLQGMNTEAFF. Full variable domain (rest looked up from reference TRBV18 and TRBJ1-1): NAGVMQNPRHLVRRRGQEARLRCSPMKGHSHVYWYRQLPEEGLKFMVYLQKENIIDESGMPKERFSAEFPKEGPSILRIQQVVRGDSAAYFCASSPLQGMNTEAFFGQGTRLTVV.

This chain uses TRBV3-1 (or the pseudogene TRBV3-2) with TRBJ2-5; D unclear. The germline V gene has CDR1 LGHDT and CDR2 YNNKEL (reference sequence). This CDR3 is built from 12 residues. Trimming left V 3 bases short and J 9 bases short, with 11 bases between. The CDR3 bases are TGTGCCAGCAGCCATCATAGAAGCTCCCAGTACTTC. It translates to CASSHHRSSQYF.

This chain links TRBV15 with TRBJ2-4; tentative D call: TRBD2 (8 bases). V lost 2 bases to trimming and J lost 0 bases, with 20 bases between them. The germline CDR1 and CDR2 sequences are LNHNV and YYDKDF (reference sequence). The CDR3 spans 19 residues. This chain's CDR3 is CATSRQGGSGVLAKNIQYF. In DNA form, the CDR3 reads TGTGCCACCAGCAGACAGGGGGGTAGCGGGGTGCTAGCCAAAAACATTCAGTACTTC.

Comments on this clone: At one end, the junction sequence differs from germline, possibly due to a read error. The genes are TRBV15 and TRBJ2-1, with 9 nucleotides matching TRBD1. The CDR3 sequence is 14 residues long. Per the germline V gene, CDR1 is LNHNV and CDR2 is YYDKDF (reference sequence). CDR3 sequence (DNA): TGTGCCACCAAGACGGACAGGGGCTACGATGAGCAGTTCTTC. Translating gives CATKTDRGYDEQFF.

The rearrangement links TRBV21-1 to TRBJ1-5; the D segment call TRBD1 is taken from the table without a DNA check. TRBV21-1 is a pseudogene segment. The CDR3 has 18 amino acids. CDR3 amino acids: CASSKSIGRGYSNQPQHF. The CDR3 coding sequence is TGTGCCAGCAGCAAATCCATCGGCAGGGGATATAGCAATCAGCCCCAGCATTTT.

The chain joins TRBV18 to TRBJ2-2, with D maybe TRBD1 (6 bases). V dropped 10 bases and J dropped 1 base, with 13 bases sitting between them. CDR3 length: 14 residues. In germline, CDR1 is KGHSH, CDR2 LQKENI. CDR3 protein: CATLGTLNTGELFF. Here the CDR3 DNA reads TGTGCCACCCTGGGGACACTGAACACCGGGGAGCTGTTTTTT.

This clone was recorded many times. The CDR3 is CASSQEGAMRDTQYF. CDR3 bases: TGCGCCAGCAGCCAAGAGGGGGCTATGAGAGATACGCAGTATTTT. The chain links TRBV5-1 to TRBJ2-3; 7 bases are shared with TRBD1. CDR3 length: 15 amino acids. The V gene's germline CDR1 is SGHRS and CDR2 YFSETQ. V lost 4 bases to trimming and J lost 5 bases; unmatched junction nucleotides: 10.

The chain uses TRBV6-6 and TRBJ1-2; perhaps TRBD1 as D (5 bases). From germline, CDR1 is MNHNY and CDR2 SVGAGI (reference sequence). Trimming shortened V by 10 bases and J by 8 bases, and 20 bases separated the two germline ends. This CDR3 is 13 amino acids long. The CDR3 region is CATGTGPRVGYTF. The CDR3 DNA is TGTGCCACCGGTACAGGCCCTCGAGTAGGCTACACCTTC.

This CDR3 reads CASSLVAGGLGEQYF. The CDR3 DNA follows: TGTGCCAGCAGCTTAGTGGCAGGGGGCCTTGGCGAGCAGTACTTC. The chain has TRBV11-2 and TRBJ2-7, with TRBD1 matching 8 bases. Per the germline V gene, CDR1 is SGHAT and CDR2 is FQNNGV. CDR3 size: 15 residues. After removal of 1 base from V and 6 bases from J, the junction contained 8 bases not matched to a gene. Supplemented by reference TRBV11-2 and TRBJ2-7, the full variable domain reads EAGVAQSPRYKIIEKRQSVAFWCNPISGHATLYWYQQILGQGPKLLIQFQNNGVVDDSQLPKDRFSAERLKGVDSTLKIQPAKLEDSAVYLCASSLVAGGLGEQYFGPGTRLTVT.

The genes are TRBV9 and TRBJ1-5; a weak D match, TRBD1 (6 bases). CDR3 length: 14 amino acids. The ends were cut back, 9 bases at V and 4 bases at J, with 17 bases in the middle. CDR1 and CDR2 from the germline V gene are SGDLS and YYNGEE. This CDR3 reads CATRRGYVNQPQHF. The CDR3 DNA reads as TGTGCCACCCGTAGGGGGTACGTGAATCAGCCCCAGCATTTT.

A remark on this clone: The sample carries other DNA sequences with the same CDR3. V usage is TRBV18 and J usage is TRBJ1-1; D is perhaps TRBD1 (6 bases). The V gene's germline CDR1 is KGHSH and CDR2 LQKENI. There are 13 residues in the CDR3. The ends were cut back, 2 bases at V and 2 bases at J, with 6 bases in the middle. The CDR3 region has the DNA TGTGCCAGCTCACCAGGGGGCAACACTGAAGCTTTCTTT. Translating gives CASSPGGNTEAFF. Based on the CDR3 plus reference TRBV18 and TRBJ1-1, the full variable domain is NAGVMQNPRHLVRRRGQEARLRCSPMKGHSHVYWYRQLPEEGLKFMVYLQKENIIDESGMPKERFSAEFPKEGPSILRIQQVVRGDSAAYFCASSPGGNTEAFFGQGTRLTVV.